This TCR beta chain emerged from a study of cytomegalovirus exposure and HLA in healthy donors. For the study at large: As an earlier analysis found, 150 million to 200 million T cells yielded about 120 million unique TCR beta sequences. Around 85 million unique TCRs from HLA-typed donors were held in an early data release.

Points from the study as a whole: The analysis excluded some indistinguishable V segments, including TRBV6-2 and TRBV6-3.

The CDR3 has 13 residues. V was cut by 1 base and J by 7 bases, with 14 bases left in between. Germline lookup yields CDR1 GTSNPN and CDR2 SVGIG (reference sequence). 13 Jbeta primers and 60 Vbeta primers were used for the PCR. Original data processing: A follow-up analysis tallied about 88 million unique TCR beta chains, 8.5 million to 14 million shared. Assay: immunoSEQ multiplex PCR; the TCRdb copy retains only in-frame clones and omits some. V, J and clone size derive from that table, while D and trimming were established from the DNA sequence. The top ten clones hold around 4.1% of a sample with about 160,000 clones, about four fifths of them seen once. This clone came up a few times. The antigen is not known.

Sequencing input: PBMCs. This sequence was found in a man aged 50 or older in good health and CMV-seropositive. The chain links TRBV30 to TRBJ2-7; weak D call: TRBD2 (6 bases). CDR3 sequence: CAWSGLLGREQYF. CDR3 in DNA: TGTGCCTGGAGTGGGCTCCTAGGGAGGGAGCAGTACTTC.